This T cell receptor beta chain appears in the sequencing data of a study of blood T cell repertoires in COVID-19. On the study more broadly: Samples of COVID-19 (acute and convalescent) were obtained from the United States, Italy and Spain.

Seattle patient enrollment occurred during active infection, with longitudinal follow-up thereafter. Study processing details: Cell counts per sample came from amplifying reference gene primers. Sequenced by immunoSEQ multiplex PCR; TCRdb stores in-frame clones only, minus some. The V and J calls and clone size are taken from that table; D and trimming were inferred from the DNA. The sample records 220,000 or so clones, around 86% being singletons. Per germline, CDR1 SGHDN and CDR2 FVKESK. The CDR3 is 15 residues long. Trimming cost V 0 bases and J 4 bases, with 12 bases left between them. This TCR came from a woman in her forties or fifties with COVID-19, enrolled during active disease. Sequencing used peripheral blood. The genes are TRBV14 and TRBJ1-2; D not resolved. Here the CDR3 reads CASSQDLGGTYGYTF. The DNA for the CDR3 is TGTGCCAGCAGCCAAGATTTGGGAGGAACCTATGGCTACACCTTC. The full variable domain, with the rest looked up from reference TRBV14 and TRBJ1-2, is EAGVTQFPSHSVIEKGQTVTLRCDPISGHDNLYWYRRVMGKEIKFLLHFVKESKQDESGMPNNRFLAERTGGTYSTLKVQPAELEDSGVYFCASSQDLGGTYGYTFGSGTRLTVV.